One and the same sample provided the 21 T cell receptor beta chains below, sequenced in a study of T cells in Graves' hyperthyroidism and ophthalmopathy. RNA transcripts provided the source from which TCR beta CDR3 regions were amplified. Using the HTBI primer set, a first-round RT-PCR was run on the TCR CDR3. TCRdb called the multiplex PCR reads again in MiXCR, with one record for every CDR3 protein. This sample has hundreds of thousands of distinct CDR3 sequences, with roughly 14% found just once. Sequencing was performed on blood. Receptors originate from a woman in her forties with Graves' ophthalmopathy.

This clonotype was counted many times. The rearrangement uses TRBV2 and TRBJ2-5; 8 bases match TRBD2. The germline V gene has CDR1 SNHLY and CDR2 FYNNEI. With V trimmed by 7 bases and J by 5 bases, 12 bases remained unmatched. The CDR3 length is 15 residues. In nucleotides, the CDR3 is TGTGCCAGCATCAGAGGGAAGCGGGAGTGGGAGACCCAGTACTTC. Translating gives CASIRGKREWETQYF.

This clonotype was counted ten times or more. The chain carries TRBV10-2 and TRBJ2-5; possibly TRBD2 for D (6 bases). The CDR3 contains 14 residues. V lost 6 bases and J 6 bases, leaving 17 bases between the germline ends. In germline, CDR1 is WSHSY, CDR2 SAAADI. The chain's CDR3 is CASSEPGLSQTQYF. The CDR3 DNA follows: TGCGCCAGCAGCGAACCGGGACTCTCTCAGACCCAGTACTTC.

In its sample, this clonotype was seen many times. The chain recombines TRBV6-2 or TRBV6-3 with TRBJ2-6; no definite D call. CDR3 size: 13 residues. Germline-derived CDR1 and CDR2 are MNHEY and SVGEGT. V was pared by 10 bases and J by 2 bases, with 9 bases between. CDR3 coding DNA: TGTGCCACCCAGGACCCTGGGGCCAACGTCCTGACTTTC. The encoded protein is CATQDPGANVLTF.

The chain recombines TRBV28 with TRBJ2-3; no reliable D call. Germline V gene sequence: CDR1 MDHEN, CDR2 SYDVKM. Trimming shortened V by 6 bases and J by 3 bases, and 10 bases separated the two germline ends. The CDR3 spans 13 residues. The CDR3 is CASRPLRTDTQYF. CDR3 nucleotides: TGTGCCAGCAGACCCCTCCGAACAGATACGCAGTATTTT.

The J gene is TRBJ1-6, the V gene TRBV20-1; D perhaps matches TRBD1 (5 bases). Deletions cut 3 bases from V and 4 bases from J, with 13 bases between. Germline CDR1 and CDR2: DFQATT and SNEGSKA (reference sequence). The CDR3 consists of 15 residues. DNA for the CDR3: TGCAGTGCTAGTGTCCAGGGTGTTTATAATTCACCCCTCCACTTT. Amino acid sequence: CSASVQGVYNSPLHF.

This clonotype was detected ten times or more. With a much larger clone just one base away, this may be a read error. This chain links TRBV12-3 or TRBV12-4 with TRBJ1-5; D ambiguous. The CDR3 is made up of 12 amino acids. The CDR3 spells CACSLWGQPQHF. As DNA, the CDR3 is TGTGCCTGCAGTTTATGGGGTCAGCCCCAGCATTTT.

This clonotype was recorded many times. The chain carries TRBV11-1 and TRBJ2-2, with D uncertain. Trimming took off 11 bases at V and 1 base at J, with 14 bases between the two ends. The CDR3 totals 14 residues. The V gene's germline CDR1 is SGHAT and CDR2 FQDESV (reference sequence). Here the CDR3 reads CARPLLVNTGELFF. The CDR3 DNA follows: TGTGCCCGACCCCTCCTCGTGAACACCGGGGAGCTGTTTTTT.

The CDR3 loop reads CASSELSVGTSGRNTGELFF. CDR3 bases: TGTGCCAGCAGTGAACTAAGCGTCGGGACTAGCGGGCGGAACACCGGGGAGCTGTTTTTT. This chain uses TRBV25-1 with TRBJ2-2; 12 positions match TRBD2. Per germline, CDR1 MGHDK and CDR2 SYGVNS. V lost 2 bases to trimming and J lost 1 base; unmatched junction nucleotides: 11. The CDR3 consists of 20 residues.

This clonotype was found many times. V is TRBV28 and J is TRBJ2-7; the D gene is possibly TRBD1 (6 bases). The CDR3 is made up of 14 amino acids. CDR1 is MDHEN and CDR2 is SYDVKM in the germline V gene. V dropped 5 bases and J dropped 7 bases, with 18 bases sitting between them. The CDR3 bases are TGTGCCAGCAGTCCGGACAGAGCCCGCGAAGAGCAGTACTTC. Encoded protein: CASSPDRAREEQYF.

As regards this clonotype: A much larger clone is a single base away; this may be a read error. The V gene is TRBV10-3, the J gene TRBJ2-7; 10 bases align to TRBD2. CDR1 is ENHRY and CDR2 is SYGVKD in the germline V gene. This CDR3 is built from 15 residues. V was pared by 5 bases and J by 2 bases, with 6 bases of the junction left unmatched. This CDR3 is CAISPGLASTYEQYF. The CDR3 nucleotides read TGTGCCATCAGTCCGGGACTAGCGAGCACCTACGAGCAGTACTTC.

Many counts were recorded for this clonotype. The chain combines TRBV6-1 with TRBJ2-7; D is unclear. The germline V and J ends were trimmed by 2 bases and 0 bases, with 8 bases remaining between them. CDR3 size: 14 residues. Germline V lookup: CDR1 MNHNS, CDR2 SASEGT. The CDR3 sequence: CASSEYRVSYEQYF. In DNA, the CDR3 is TGTGCCAGCAGTGAATATCGGGTCTCCTACGAGCAGTACTTC.

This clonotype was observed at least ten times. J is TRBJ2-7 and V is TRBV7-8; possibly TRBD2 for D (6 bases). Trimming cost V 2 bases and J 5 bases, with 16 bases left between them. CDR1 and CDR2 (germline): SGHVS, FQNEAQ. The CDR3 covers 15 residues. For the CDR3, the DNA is TGTGCCAGCAGCTTATTGGGACTTCGAGGACACGAGCAGTACTTC. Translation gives CASSLLGLRGHEQYF.

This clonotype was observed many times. CDR3 in DNA: TGCGCCAGCAGCCAAGAAGCAGGGGTAGGATACGAGCAGTACTTC. It yields the protein CASSQEAGVGYEQYF. The chain recombines TRBV4-1 with TRBJ2-7; D is possibly TRBD1 (6 bases). This CDR3 is 15 amino acids long. Germline assignment: CDR1 MGHRA and CDR2 YSYEKL. Trimming removed 0 bases at V and 4 bases at J, with 13 bases between.

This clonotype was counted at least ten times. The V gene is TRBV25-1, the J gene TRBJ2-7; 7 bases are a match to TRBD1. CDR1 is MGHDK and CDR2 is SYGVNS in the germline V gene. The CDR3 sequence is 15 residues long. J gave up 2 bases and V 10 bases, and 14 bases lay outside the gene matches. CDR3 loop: CATSRGTGPAYEQYF. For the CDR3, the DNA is TGTGCCACCTCCAGGGGGACGGGACCAGCCTACGAGCAGTACTTC.

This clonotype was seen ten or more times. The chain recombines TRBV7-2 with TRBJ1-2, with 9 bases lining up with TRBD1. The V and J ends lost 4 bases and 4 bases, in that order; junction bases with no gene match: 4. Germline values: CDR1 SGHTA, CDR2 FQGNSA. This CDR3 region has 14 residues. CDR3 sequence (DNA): TGTGCCAGCAGCTCGGGACAGGGCTTCTATGGCTACACCTTC. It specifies CASSSGQGFYGYTF.

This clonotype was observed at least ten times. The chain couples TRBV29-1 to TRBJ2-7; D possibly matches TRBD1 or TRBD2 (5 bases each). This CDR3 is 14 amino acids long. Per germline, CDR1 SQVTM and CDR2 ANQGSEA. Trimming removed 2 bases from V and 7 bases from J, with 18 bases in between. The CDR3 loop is CSVELTGPRREQYF. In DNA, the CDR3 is TGCAGCGTTGAACTAACAGGCCCTCGGAGGGAGCAGTACTTC.

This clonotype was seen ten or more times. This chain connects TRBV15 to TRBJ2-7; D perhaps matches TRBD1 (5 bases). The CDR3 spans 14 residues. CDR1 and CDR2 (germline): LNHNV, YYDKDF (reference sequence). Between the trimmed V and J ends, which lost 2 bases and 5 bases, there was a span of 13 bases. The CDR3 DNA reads TGTGCCACCAGCAGATTCGCAGGGTTCCACGAGCAGTACTTC. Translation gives CATSRFAGFHEQYF. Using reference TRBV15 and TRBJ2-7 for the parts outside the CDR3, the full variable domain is DAMVIQNPRYQVTQFGKPVTLSCSQTLNHNVMYWYQQKSSQAPKLLFHYYDKDFNNEADTPDNFQSRRPNTSFCFLDIRSPGLGDTAMYLCATSRFAGFHEQYFGPGTRLTVT.

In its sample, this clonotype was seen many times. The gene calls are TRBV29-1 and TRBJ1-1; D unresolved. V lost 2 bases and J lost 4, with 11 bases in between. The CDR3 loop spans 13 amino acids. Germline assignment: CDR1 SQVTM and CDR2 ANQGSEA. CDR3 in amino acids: CSVEYGRFTEAFF. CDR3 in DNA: TGCAGCGTTGAATATGGCAGGTTCACTGAAGCTTTCTTT. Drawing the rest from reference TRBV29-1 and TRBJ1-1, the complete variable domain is SAVISQKPSRDICQRGTSLTIQCQVDSQVTMMFWYRQQPGQSLTLIATANQGSEATYESGFVIDKFPISRPNLTFSTLTVSNMSPEDSSIYLCSVEYGRFTEAFFGQGTRLTVV.

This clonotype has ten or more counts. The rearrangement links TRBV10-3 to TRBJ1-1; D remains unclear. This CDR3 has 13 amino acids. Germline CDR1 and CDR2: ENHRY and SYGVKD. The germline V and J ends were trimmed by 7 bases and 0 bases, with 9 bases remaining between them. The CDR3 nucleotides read TGTGCCATCACCGGTCGCCTGAACACTGAAGCTTTCTTT. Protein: CAITGRLNTEAFF.

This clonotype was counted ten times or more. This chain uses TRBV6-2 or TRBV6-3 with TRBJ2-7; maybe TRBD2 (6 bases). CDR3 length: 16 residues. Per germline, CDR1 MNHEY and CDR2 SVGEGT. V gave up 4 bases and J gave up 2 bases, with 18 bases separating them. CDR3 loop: CASSLTGTLTAYEQYF. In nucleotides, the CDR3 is TGTGCCAGCAGTTTAACCGGGACTCTAACCGCCTACGAGCAGTACTTC.

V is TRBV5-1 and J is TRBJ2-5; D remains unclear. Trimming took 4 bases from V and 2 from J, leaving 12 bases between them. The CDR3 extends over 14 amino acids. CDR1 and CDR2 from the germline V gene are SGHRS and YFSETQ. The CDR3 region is CASSAGLSQETQYF. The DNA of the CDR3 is TGCGCCAGCAGCGCCGGTCTTTCTCAAGAGACCCAGTACTTC.